This T cell receptor beta chain appears in the sequencing data of a study of T cells after yellow fever vaccination. This clonotype was recorded at least ten times. One entry per CDR3 protein, called by TCRdb with MiXCR from the 5' RACE reads. The sample includes 250,000 to 400,000 distinct CDR3 sequences, 4.1% of them seen just once. V dropped 4 bases and J dropped 0 bases, with 25 bases sitting between them. This CDR3 is built from 20 residues. CDR1 and CDR2 (germline): LGHNA, YSLEER. This sample comprised PBMCs, obtained 5 days after the yellow fever booster vaccination. This receptor was identified in a man between 18 and 35 years old who received the YFV17D yellow fever vaccine. The chain recombines TRBV4-3 with TRBJ2-4, with TRBD2 as a possible D gene (6 bases). DNA for the CDR3: TGCGCCAGCAGCCCCCCCGGGGGTCGATACCGTCCTATAGCCAAAAACATTCAGTACTTC. It is translated as CASSPPGGRYRPIAKNIQYF.